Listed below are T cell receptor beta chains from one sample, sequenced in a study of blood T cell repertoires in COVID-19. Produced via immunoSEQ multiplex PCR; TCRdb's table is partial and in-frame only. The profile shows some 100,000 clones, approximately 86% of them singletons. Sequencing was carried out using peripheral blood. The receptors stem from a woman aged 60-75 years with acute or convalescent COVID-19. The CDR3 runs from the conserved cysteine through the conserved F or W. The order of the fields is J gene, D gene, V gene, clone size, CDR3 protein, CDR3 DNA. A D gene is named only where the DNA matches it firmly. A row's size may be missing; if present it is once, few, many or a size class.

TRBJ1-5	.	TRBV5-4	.	CASSLAGSSEQPQHF	TGTGCCAGCAGCTTAGCGGGATCGAGTGAACAGCCCCAGCATTTT
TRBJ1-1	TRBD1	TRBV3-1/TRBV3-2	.	CASSRPGQLENTEAFF	TGTGCCAGCAGCCGTCCGGGACAGCTGGAGAACACTGAAGCTTTCTTT
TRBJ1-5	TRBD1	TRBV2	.	CASSEETGHQPQHF	TGTGCCAGCAGTGAAGAGACAGGGCATCAGCCCCAGCATTTT
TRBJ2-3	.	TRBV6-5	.	CASSTFRADTQYF	TGTGCCAGCAGTACTTTTAGAGCCGATACGCAGTATTTT
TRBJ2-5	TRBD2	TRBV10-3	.	CAIRRQGLAEETQYF	TGTGCCATCAGGAGGCAGGGACTAGCGGAAGAGACCCAGTACTTC
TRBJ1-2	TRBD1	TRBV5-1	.	CASSLSQDRGREGYTF	TGCGCCAGCAGCTTGTCTCAGGACAGGGGGCGCGAGGGCTACACCTTC
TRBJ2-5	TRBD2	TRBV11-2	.	CASSTGLGTQETQYF	TGTGCCAGCAGCACGGGACTAGGGACACAAGAGACCCAGTACTTC
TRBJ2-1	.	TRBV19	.	CASSEPYNEQFF	TGTGCCAGTAGTGAGCCTTACAATGAGCAGTTCTTC
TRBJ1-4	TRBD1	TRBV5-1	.	CASRDRGANEKLFF	TGCGCCAGCCGGGACAGGGGAGCTAATGAAAAACTGTTTTTT
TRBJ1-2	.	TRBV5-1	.	CASSPTGSNYGYTF	TGCGCCAGCAGCCCTACAGGGTCCAACTATGGCTACACCTTC
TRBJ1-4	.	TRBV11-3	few	CASSFTWREKLFF	TGTGCCAGCAGCTTTACTTGGAGGGAAAAACTGTTTTTT
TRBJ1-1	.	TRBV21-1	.	CASSKATKGAWGTEAFF	TGTGCCAGCAGCAAGGCCACGAAGGGGGCCTGGGGCACTGAAGCTTTCTTT
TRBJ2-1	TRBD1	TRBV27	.	CASSRQGFQGNEQFF	TGTGCCAGCAGTAGACAGGGGTTTCAAGGGAATGAGCAGTTCTTC
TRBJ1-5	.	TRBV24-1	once	CATSDPGHANQPQHF	TGTGCCACCAGTGACCCAGGACATGCCAATCAGCCCCAGCATTTT
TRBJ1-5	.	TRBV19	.	CASSMGRVGDQPQHF	TGTGCCAGTAGTATGGGGAGGGTTGGCGATCAGCCCCAGCATTTT
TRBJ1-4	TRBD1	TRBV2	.	CASREDRGGEKLFF	TGTGCCAGCAGGGAGGACAGGGGAGGGGAAAAACTGTTTTTT
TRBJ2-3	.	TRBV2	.	CASSVDGATSTDTQYF	TGTGCCAGCAGCGTAGACGGCGCGACTAGCACAGATACGCAGTATTTT
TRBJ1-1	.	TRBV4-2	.	CASSQESGVGTEAFF	TGTGCCAGCAGCCAAGAAAGCGGTGTTGGCACTGAAGCTTTCTTT
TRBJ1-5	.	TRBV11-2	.	CASSQTASNQPQHF	TGTGCCAGCAGTCAGACAGCTAGCAATCAGCCCCAGCATTTT
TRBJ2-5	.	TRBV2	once	CASREVETQYF	TGTGCCAGCAGGGAGGTAGAGACCCAGTACTTC
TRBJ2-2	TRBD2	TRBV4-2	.	CASSQSGDTGELFF	TGTGCCAGCAGCCAAAGCGGGGACACCGGGGAGCTGTTTTTT
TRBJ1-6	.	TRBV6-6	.	CASSYVTVGSPLHF	TGTGCCAGCAGTTACGTTACAGTCGGATCACCCCTCCACTTT
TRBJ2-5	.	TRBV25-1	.	CASSEWSSGERQTQYF	TGTGCCAGCAGTGAATGGAGTAGCGGAGAGAGACAGACCCAGTACTTC